This entry describes one T cell receptor (beta chain). What it binds is unknown. The sample belongs to a study of T cell responses to AZD1222 COVID-19 vaccine. The overall study: Whether given at about 4 or about 12 weeks, second doses were pooled.

Profiled with immunoSEQ multiplex PCR; TCRdb holds only in-frame clones, not every one. The repertoire holds some 130,000 clones, with around 84% as singletons. Findings and limits, study-wide: Spike was spanned by vaccine-associated CD4 TCRs, with dominance at 160-218 and 743-854. Clonal diversity may have been underestimated in mostly white British donors.

Trimming at V came to 1 base and at J to 1 base, leaving 10 bases not matched to a gene. The CDR3 loop spans 18 amino acids. Germline loops: CDR1 SGHTA, CDR2 FQGTGA. The sequences come from peripheral blood, collected on day 0 of AZD1222 vaccination. The receptor was derived from an adult in good health. This chain connects TRBV7-3 to TRBJ1-2, with 9 positions matching TRBD1. The CDR3 nucleotides read TGTGCCAGCAGCTTAAGGGGACAGGGTCAAATTGTTAACTATGGCTACACCTTC. Translated: CASSLRGQGQIVNYGYTF.